The 21 T cell receptor beta chains below come from one sample, sequenced in a study of blood T cell repertoires in COVID-19. The assay was immunoSEQ multiplex PCR, and TCRdb's table has in-frame clones only and misses some. The sample lists around 350,000 clones; around 84% were seen once. Sequenced material: peripheral blood. These receptors all come from a human donor in a cohort sampled during active COVID-19.

The count of this clone is one. The chain's CDR3 is CASSDVSGGYGYTF. For the CDR3, the DNA is TGTGCCAGCAGTGACGTGTCAGGTGGCTATGGCTACACCTTC. The chain joins TRBV2 to TRBJ1-2; D unresolved. The CDR3 is 14 residues long. Germline V gives CDR1 SNHLY, CDR2 FYNNEI. Deletions cut 3 bases from V and 4 bases from J, with 12 bases between.

The J gene is TRBJ1-6, the V gene TRBV9; D perhaps matches TRBD1 (5 bases). The CDR3 runs 15 residues. V lost 3 bases and J lost 10, with 17 bases in between. Germline V gives CDR1 SGDLS, CDR2 YYNGEE. CDR3 amino acids: CASSAMTERESPLHF. CDR3 nucleotides: TGTGCCAGCAGCGCTATGACAGAACGGGAGTCACCCCTCCACTTT.

This chain joins TRBV15 and TRBJ1-2; tentatively, D is TRBD1 (5 bases). Germline CDR1 LNHNV, CDR2 YYDKDF (reference sequence). The length of the CDR3 is 17 residues. Trimming stripped 0 bases from V and 4 bases from J, with 18 bases between. The CDR3 sequence is CATSRDLRQLKSYGYTF. CDR3 in DNA: TGTGCCACCAGCAGAGATTTGAGACAGCTGAAAAGCTATGGCTACACCTTC.

The V gene is TRBV19, the J gene TRBJ1-5; the match to TRBD1 covers 7 bases. V trimming: 3 bases; J trimming: 5 bases; junction bases outside the gene matches: 10. The CDR3 has 16 residues. Per the germline V gene, CDR1 is LNHDA and CDR2 is SQIVND (reference sequence). CDR3 protein: CASSIPRRGRDQPQHF. The CDR3 nucleotides are TGTGCCAGTAGTATCCCGAGGAGGGGGCGGGATCAGCCCCAGCATTTT. The variable domain in full, completed from reference TRBV19 and TRBJ1-5, reads DGGITQSPKYLFRKEGQNVTLSCEQNLNHDAMYWYRQDPGQGLRLIYYSQIVNDFQKGDIAEGYSVSREKKESFPLTVTSAQKNPTAFYLCASSIPRRGRDQPQHFGDGTRLSIL.

For the CDR3, the DNA is TGTGCCAGCAGCGTGGGGGGACAGGGGCACTCTGGAAACACCATATATTTT. Encoded protein: CASSVGGQGHSGNTIYF. The V gene is TRBV9, the J gene TRBJ1-3, with 10 bases aligning to TRBD1. The trim removed 2 bases at V and 0 bases at J, leaving 5 bases unmatched. CDR1 is SGDLS, CDR2 YYNGEE, per germline. The CDR3 length is 17 residues.

The chain couples TRBV27 to TRBJ2-3; D is uncertain. V lost 0 bases and J 1 base, leaving 5 bases between the germline ends. This CDR3 is built from 14 residues. In germline, CDR1 is MNHEY, CDR2 SMNVEV (reference sequence). The CDR3, as DNA: TGTGCCAGCAGTTTATCACGGGGCACAGATACGCAGTATTTT. Translating it yields CASSLSRGTDTQYF.

V is TRBV9 and J is TRBJ1-5, with D maybe TRBD1 (5 bases). The germline gives CDR1 SGDLS, CDR2 YYNGEE. V was shortened by 0 bases and J by 6 bases, with 13 bases between the two germline ends. The CDR3 consists of 15 residues. CDR3 in amino acids: CASSVADSLGQPQHF. The CDR3 coding sequence is TGTGCCAGCAGCGTAGCTGACAGCCTGGGTCAGCCCCAGCATTTT.

This chain uses TRBV25-1 with TRBJ2-1, with 8 bases lining up with TRBD2. Germline assignment: CDR1 MGHDK and CDR2 SYGVNS. V gave up 4 bases and J gave up 2 bases; unmatched junction bases: 4. This CDR3 has 15 amino acids. For the CDR3, the DNA is TGTGCCAGCAGTGCCCCAGCGGGGGCCTACAATGAGCAGTTCTTC. Translating it yields CASSAPAGAYNEQFF.

V and J are TRBV28 and TRBJ2-7; possibly TRBD2 for D (6 bases). The V gene's germline CDR1 is MDHEN and CDR2 SYDVKM. The CDR3 spans 14 residues. Trimming left V 9 bases short and J 2 bases short, with 17 bases between. As DNA, the CDR3 is TGTGCCAGTTACCAAGGGCGGGGAGCCTACGAGCAGTACTTC. Amino acid sequence: CASYQGRGAYEQYF.

This clone was seen once. This chain uses TRBV30 with TRBJ2-1; no reliable D call. The CDR3 is made up of 12 amino acids. Trimming stripped 7 bases from V and 2 bases from J, with 9 bases between. Germline CDR1 GTSNPN, CDR2 SVGIG (reference sequence). The CDR3 DNA sequence: TGTGCCTTGTCCCGGGCCTACAATGAGCAGTTCTTC. This sequence encodes CALSRAYNEQFF.

V gene TRBV30 combines with J gene TRBJ1-5; the D is unclear. The V end lost 2 bases, the J end lost 5 bases, and 22 bases lay between the germline ends. This CDR3 spans 17 amino acids. The V gene's germline CDR1 is GTSNPN and CDR2 SVGIG (reference sequence). The CDR3 nucleotides are TGTGCCTGGAGTAAAGACACCTCCGCCATAACCGATCAGCCCCAGCATTTT. It specifies CAWSKDTSAITDQPQHF.

The genes are TRBV14 and TRBJ1-2; D ambiguous. The germline V gene has CDR1 SGHDN and CDR2 FVKESK. V lost 2 bases and J 7 bases, leaving 11 bases between the germline ends. The CDR3 covers 13 residues. CDR3 residues: CASSQRGVGGYTF. CDR3 nucleotide sequence: TGTGCCAGCAGCCAACGGGGTGTAGGTGGCTACACCTTC. The full variable domain, completed using reference TRBV14 and TRBJ1-2, is EAGVTQFPSHSVIEKGQTVTLRCDPISGHDNLYWYRRVMGKEIKFLLHFVKESKQDESGMPNNRFLAERTGGTYSTLKVQPAELEDSGVYFCASSQRGVGGYTFGSGTRLTVV.

This clone has at least ten counts. The rearrangement joins TRBV18 to TRBJ1-2; D might be TRBD1 (5 bases). The CDR3 extends over 18 amino acids. Germline V lookup: CDR1 KGHSH, CDR2 LQKENI. The V and J ends lost 4 bases and 2 bases respectively, with 23 bases between them. The CDR3 DNA reads as TGTGCCAGCTCACAGGGGTTGGTAGGCAGTGGAGTCAACTATGGCTACACCTTC. Translated: CASSQGLVGSGVNYGYTF.

J is TRBJ2-3 and V is TRBV21-1; the D call in the table, TRBD2, was not verified against the DNA. TRBV21-1 is marked as a pseudogene. The CDR3 runs to 19 residues. In DNA, the CDR3 is TGTGCCAGCAGCAAAATTAAAGGGGGGGTCAGGTTTCGCACAGATACGCAGTATTTT. This translates into CASSKIKGGVRFRTDTQYF.

In nucleotides, the CDR3 is TGTGCCAGCAGCGCCCGAGGACTAGCGGGTGGCGAGCAGTACTTC. Its protein is CASSARGLAGGEQYF. The chain carries TRBV9 and TRBJ2-7; 11 bases line up with TRBD2. Germline CDR1 SGDLS, CDR2 YYNGEE. The CDR3 has 15 amino acids. V was pared by 3 bases and J by 6 bases, with 8 bases of the junction left unmatched.

The rearrangement links TRBV6-5 to TRBJ2-1; tentatively, D is TRBD2 (7 bases). Germline CDR1 is MNHEY and CDR2 is SVGAGI. The CDR3 runs 13 residues. Trimming took 6 bases from V and 4 from J, leaving 10 bases between them. The CDR3 reads CASSRGAYNEQFF. The CDR3 coding sequence is TGTGCCAGCAGCCGGGGGGCGTACAATGAGCAGTTCTTC.

This clone occurred a few times. The V call is TRBV27, the J call TRBJ2-1; perhaps TRBD2 as D (6 bases). Germline-derived CDR1 and CDR2 are MNHEY and SMNVEV (reference sequence). V lost 2 bases and J 7 bases, leaving 12 bases between the germline ends. The CDR3 runs to 14 residues. The CDR3 DNA reads TGTGCCAGCAGTTTAGGGCTAGCGTGGAATGAGCAGTTCTTC. It specifies CASSLGLAWNEQFF.

The rearrangement links TRBV9 to TRBJ2-3; a weak D match, TRBD1 (5 bases). Trimming stripped 4 bases from V and 4 bases from J, with 16 bases between. This CDR3 comprises 15 residues. The germline CDR1 and CDR2 sequences are SGDLS and YYNGEE. The CDR3 DNA reads as TGTGCCAGCAGCCCGAGACAGTCTCCCCCAGATACGCAGTATTTT. It encodes CASSPRQSPPDTQYF.

This sequence joins TRBV19 and TRBJ2-2; D is possibly TRBD2 (5 bases). With 7 bases removed from V and 2 bases from J, the gap between germline ends came to 14 bases. CDR3 length: 15 amino acids. Germline CDR1 is LNHDA and CDR2 is SQIVND (reference sequence). The CDR3 DNA follows: TGTGCCAGTAAGGGTGGTCTAGCTAACACCGGGGAGCTGTTTTTT. Protein: CASKGGLANTGELFF.

The chain recombines TRBV29-1 with TRBJ2-1; the match to TRBD2 covers 9 bases. The CDR3 loop spans 14 amino acids. The ends lost 4 bases at V and 5 bases at J; junction bases unmatched: 6. Germline CDR1 reads SQVTM; CDR2 reads ANQGSEA. The CDR3 reads CSVGAGGGDNEQFF. The CDR3 DNA follows: TGCAGCGTTGGAGCGGGGGGAGGGGACAATGAGCAGTTCTTC.

This chain joins TRBV27 and TRBJ1-3; TRBD1 is a possible D gene (5 bases). Germline values: CDR1 MNHEY, CDR2 SMNVEV (reference sequence). There are 15 residues in the CDR3. The ends were cut back, 3 bases at V and 4 bases at J, with 13 bases in the middle. The chain's CDR3 is CASSFRQGSGNTIYF. DNA of the CDR3: TGTGCCAGCAGTTTTCGCCAGGGATCCGGAAACACCATATATTTT.